Listed below are T cell receptor beta chains from one sample, sequenced in a study of blood T cell repertoires in COVID-19. This table comes from immunoSEQ multiplex PCR, and its TCRdb copy is limited to in-frame clones, with some not included. This sample has tens of thousands of clones, with roughly 70% found just once. The specimen sequenced was peripheral blood. These receptors were taken from a man in his fifties or sixties with acute or convalescent COVID-19. Both conserved end residues are part of each CDR3. Each record gives: clone size, CDR3 length, D gene, J gene, V gene, CDR3 DNA, CDR3 protein. A D gene is named only where the DNA matches it firmly. Size is omitted from some rows. Given values are once, few, many or a class for expanded clones.

clone size: NA
CDR3 length: 18
D gene: NA
J gene: TRBJ2-3
V gene: TRBV5-1
CDR3 DNA: TGCGCCAGCAGCTTGGCCTGGAGCGGGGAGGGGGACACTGATACGCAGTATTTT
CDR3 protein: CASSLAWSGEGDTDTQYF

clone size: NA
CDR3 length: 16
D gene: TRBD1
J gene: TRBJ1-3
V gene: TRBV9
CDR3 DNA: TGTGCCAGCAGCGTAGCAGAGGGGGCGAGCGGAAACACCATATATTTT
CDR3 protein: CASSVAEGASGNTIYF

clone size: NA
CDR3 length: 15
D gene: TRBD2
J gene: TRBJ2-1
V gene: TRBV3-1/TRBV3-2
CDR3 DNA: TGTGCCAGCAGCCAAACTAGCGGGGGCGACAATGAGCAGTTCTTC
CDR3 protein: CASSQTSGGDNEQFF

clone size: few
CDR3 length: 15
D gene: NA
J gene: TRBJ1-3
V gene: TRBV10-3
CDR3 DNA: TGTGCCATCACCTTCCCCGCCCACAGGGCGGACACCATATATTTT
CDR3 protein: CAITFPAHRADTIYF

clone size: NA
CDR3 length: 12
D gene: NA
J gene: TRBJ2-5
V gene: TRBV29-1
CDR3 DNA: TGCAGCTCCTTCCGGTTCCAAGAGACCCAGTACTTC
CDR3 protein: CSSFRFQETQYF

clone size: NA
CDR3 length: 14
D gene: NA
J gene: TRBJ2-1
V gene: TRBV19
CDR3 DNA: TGTGCCAGTAGTTTATTGGACACCAACAATGAGCAGTTCTTC
CDR3 protein: CASSLLDTNNEQFF

clone size: NA
CDR3 length: 15
D gene: TRBD2
J gene: TRBJ2-1
V gene: TRBV6-1
CDR3 DNA: TGTGCCAGCAGTGAAGCTACTAGCGGGGGGGCCCGGCAGTTCTTC
CDR3 protein: CASSEATSGGARQFF

clone size: NA
CDR3 length: 16
D gene: TRBD1
J gene: TRBJ2-2
V gene: TRBV5-1
CDR3 DNA: TGCGCCAGCAGCTTGGAATGGACAGGGGGCCTCGGGGAGCTGTTTTTT
CDR3 protein: CASSLEWTGGLGELFF

clone size: NA
CDR3 length: 14
D gene: NA
J gene: TRBJ2-5
V gene: TRBV29-1
CDR3 DNA: TGCAGCGTTGAAGAAATAGCGGAGGAAGAGACCCAGTACTTC
CDR3 protein: CSVEEIAEEETQYF

clone size: NA
CDR3 length: 14
D gene: NA
J gene: TRBJ1-2
V gene: TRBV28
CDR3 DNA: TGTGCCAGCAGCATGGAGGGGAGTCGCTATGGCTACACCTTC
CDR3 protein: CASSMEGSRYGYTF

clone size: NA
CDR3 length: 13
D gene: NA
J gene: TRBJ1-3
V gene: TRBV6-1
CDR3 DNA: TGTGCCAGCATGGACTTCTCTGGAAACACCATATATTTT
CDR3 protein: CASMDFSGNTIYF

clone size: NA
CDR3 length: 16
D gene: TRBD2
J gene: TRBJ2-2
V gene: TRBV5-5
CDR3 DNA: TGTGCCAGCAGTTCACCGGGGGGGATGAACACCGGGGAGCTGTTTTTT
CDR3 protein: CASSSPGGMNTGELFF

clone size: once
CDR3 length: 15
D gene: TRBD2
J gene: TRBJ2-7
V gene: TRBV7-2
CDR3 DNA: TGTGCCAGCAGCTTAGCCGGCGGGAGCTCCTACGAGCAGTACTTC
CDR3 protein: CASSLAGGSSYEQYF

clone size: many
CDR3 length: 15
D gene: TRBD1
J gene: TRBJ1-5
V gene: TRBV27
CDR3 DNA: TGTGCCAGCAGGAGGACAGGGTCTAGCAATCAGCCCCAGCATTTT
CDR3 protein: CASRRTGSSNQPQHF

clone size: NA
CDR3 length: 15
D gene: TRBD1
J gene: TRBJ2-1
V gene: TRBV11-3
CDR3 DNA: TGTGCCAGCAGCTTATCTGGACAGGGTAGTGATGAGCAGTTCTTC
CDR3 protein: CASSLSGQGSDEQFF

clone size: NA
CDR3 length: 12
D gene: NA
J gene: TRBJ2-5
V gene: TRBV24-1
CDR3 DNA: TGTGCCACACCGGGGGGCACCCGGACCCAGTACTTC
CDR3 protein: CATPGGTRTQYF

clone size: few
CDR3 length: 12
D gene: TRBD1
J gene: TRBJ1-4
V gene: TRBV12-3/TRBV12-4
CDR3 DNA: TGTGCCAGCACCAGGGGGAGTGAAAAACTGTTTTTT
CDR3 protein: CASTRGSEKLFF

clone size: NA
CDR3 length: 12
D gene: NA
J gene: TRBJ2-2
V gene: TRBV24-1
CDR3 DNA: TGTGCCACCAGTAAGAGGACCGGGGAGCTGTTTTTT
CDR3 protein: CATSKRTGELFF

clone size: NA
CDR3 length: 14
D gene: NA
J gene: TRBJ2-7
V gene: TRBV5-1
CDR3 DNA: TGCGCCAGCAGCCCCGGCACTAGTGACTACGAGCAGTACTTC
CDR3 protein: CASSPGTSDYEQYF

clone size: NA
CDR3 length: 15
D gene: NA
J gene: TRBJ2-6
V gene: TRBV5-5
CDR3 DNA: TGTGCCAGCAGCTTGGCGGGTGCTGGGGCCAACGTCCTGACTTTC
CDR3 protein: CASSLAGAGANVLTF

clone size: NA
CDR3 length: 11
D gene: NA
J gene: TRBJ1-1
V gene: TRBV7-6
CDR3 DNA: TGTGCCAGCAGCCCGGACAGTGAAGCTTTCTTT
CDR3 protein: CASSPDSEAFF

clone size: once
CDR3 length: 14
D gene: NA
J gene: TRBJ2-1
V gene: TRBV9
CDR3 DNA: TGTGCCAGCAGCGGCCCAACGGGGTACAATGAGCAGTTCTTC
CDR3 protein: CASSGPTGYNEQFF

clone size: NA
CDR3 length: 14
D gene: NA
J gene: TRBJ2-7
V gene: TRBV21-1
CDR3 DNA: TGTGCCAGCAGCAAAGGGGGGGGACTCTACGAGCAGTACTTC
CDR3 protein: CASSKGGGLYEQYF

clone size: NA
CDR3 length: 17
D gene: TRBD1
J gene: TRBJ2-6
V gene: TRBV6-2/TRBV6-3
CDR3 DNA: TGTGCCAGCAGTTACGGACAGGTCGGGTCTGGGGCCAACGTCCTGACTTTC
CDR3 protein: CASSYGQVGSGANVLTF

clone size: NA
CDR3 length: 14
D gene: NA
J gene: TRBJ2-5
V gene: TRBV11-1
CDR3 DNA: TGTGCCAGCAGCTATTCCAGGGGTGGGGCCACCCAGTACTTC
CDR3 protein: CASSYSRGGATQYF

clone size: NA
CDR3 length: 13
D gene: NA
J gene: TRBJ1-2
V gene: TRBV19
CDR3 DNA: TGTGCCAGTAGTATGGGAGGGTTCTCTGGCTACACCTTC
CDR3 protein: CASSMGGFSGYTF

clone size: once
CDR3 length: 14
D gene: NA
J gene: TRBJ1-1
V gene: TRBV5-6
CDR3 DNA: TGTGCCAGCAGCTTGGGGAACAGCCACACTGAAGCTTTCTTT
CDR3 protein: CASSLGNSHTEAFF

clone size: NA
CDR3 length: 15
D gene: NA
J gene: TRBJ2-2
V gene: TRBV5-1
CDR3 DNA: TGCGCCAGCAGCTGGGAACAGGGCCACACCGGGGAGCTGTTTTTT
CDR3 protein: CASSWEQGHTGELFF

clone size: NA
CDR3 length: 14
D gene: NA
J gene: TRBJ2-1
V gene: TRBV27
CDR3 DNA: TGTGCCACCAAGGAGACTTGGAGCTACAATGAGCAGTTCTTC
CDR3 protein: CATKETWSYNEQFF

clone size: NA
CDR3 length: 14
D gene: NA
J gene: TRBJ1-1
V gene: TRBV30
CDR3 DNA: TGTGCCTGTCGCGACCAGAGGGTTGGCACTGAAGCTTTCTTT
CDR3 protein: CACRDQRVGTEAFF

clone size: NA
CDR3 length: 14
D gene: NA
J gene: TRBJ1-1
V gene: TRBV9
CDR3 DNA: TGTGCCAGCAGCGCTACACAGGTCCTCACTGAAGCTTTCTTT
CDR3 protein: CASSATQVLTEAFF

clone size: NA
CDR3 length: 17
D gene: TRBD1
J gene: TRBJ1-1
V gene: TRBV10-3
CDR3 DNA: TGTGCCATCAGTGGGGATCCGGGACAGGGGGCTAACACTGAAGCTTTCTTT
CDR3 protein: CAISGDPGQGANTEAFF

clone size: NA
CDR3 length: 11
D gene: NA
J gene: TRBJ1-1
V gene: TRBV28
CDR3 DNA: TGTGCCAGCAGTTTCAGGGTGCACGCTTTCTTT
CDR3 protein: CASSFRVHAFF

clone size: few
CDR3 length: 15
D gene: NA
J gene: TRBJ1-1
V gene: TRBV7-9
CDR3 DNA: TGTGCCAGCACCCTGATCGGCCTGGAGGACACTGAAGCTTTCTTT
CDR3 protein: CASTLIGLEDTEAFF

clone size: NA
CDR3 length: 14
D gene: TRBD2
J gene: TRBJ2-3
V gene: TRBV6-5
CDR3 DNA: TGTGCCAGCCACGGGGGGTTTACCACAGATACGCAGTATTTT
CDR3 protein: CASHGGFTTDTQYF

clone size: NA
CDR3 length: 15
D gene: NA
J gene: TRBJ1-5
V gene: TRBV3-1/TRBV3-2
CDR3 DNA: TGTGCCAGCAGCCAAGACGCAGCAGGGCGGCAGCCCCAGCATTTT
CDR3 protein: CASSQDAAGRQPQHF

clone size: NA
CDR3 length: 20
D gene: NA
J gene: TRBJ1-1
V gene: TRBV5-1
CDR3 DNA: TGCGCCAGCAGACGATCATCGAGGACGGCAGTGGGGGCTATGAACACTGAAGCTTTCTTT
CDR3 protein: CASRRSSRTAVGAMNTEAFF

clone size: many
CDR3 length: 14
D gene: TRBD2
J gene: TRBJ2-1
V gene: TRBV10-3
CDR3 DNA: TGTGCCATCAGTGAGGGACTAGCTGACAATGAGCAGTTCTTC
CDR3 protein: CAISEGLADNEQFF

clone size: many
CDR3 length: 13
D gene: NA
J gene: TRBJ1-2
V gene: TRBV28
CDR3 DNA: TGTGCCAGCGTCAAAACAGGGACGAACGGCTACACCTTC
CDR3 protein: CASVKTGTNGYTF

clone size: NA
CDR3 length: 16
D gene: TRBD2
J gene: TRBJ2-5
V gene: TRBV3-1/TRBV3-2
CDR3 DNA: TGTGCCAGCAGCCTGGACTTAGCGGGGGGGTTAGAGACCCAGTACTTC
CDR3 protein: CASSLDLAGGLETQYF

clone size: NA
CDR3 length: 13
D gene: NA
J gene: TRBJ2-2
V gene: TRBV30
CDR3 DNA: TGTGCCTGGATAAGGGGGAACACCGGGGAGCTGTTTTTT
CDR3 protein: CAWIRGNTGELFF

clone size: few
CDR3 length: 16
D gene: TRBD2
J gene: TRBJ2-3
V gene: TRBV15
CDR3 DNA: TGTGCCACCAGCAGAGGACTAGCGGGAGTCACAGATACGCAGTATTTT
CDR3 protein: CATSRGLAGVTDTQYF

clone size: NA
CDR3 length: 15
D gene: NA
J gene: TRBJ1-1
V gene: TRBV10-3
CDR3 DNA: TGTGCCATCAGTGAGTCTGGAGGGGAAGGGACTGAAGCTTTCTTT
CDR3 protein: CAISESGGEGTEAFF

clone size: NA
CDR3 length: 15
D gene: TRBD2
J gene: TRBJ2-7
V gene: TRBV28
CDR3 DNA: TGTGCCAGCTCGGGTTATAGCGGGAGATCCTACGAGCAGTACTTC
CDR3 protein: CASSGYSGRSYEQYF

clone size: few
CDR3 length: 13
D gene: NA
J gene: TRBJ1-1
V gene: TRBV7-3
CDR3 DNA: TGTGCCAGCAGCCAATCAGAGAACACTGAAGCTTTCTTT
CDR3 protein: CASSQSENTEAFF

clone size: NA
CDR3 length: 16
D gene: TRBD1
J gene: TRBJ1-6
V gene: TRBV10-3
CDR3 DNA: TGTGCCATCAGTTCACCGACAGGGGGTTATAATTCACCCCTCCACTTT
CDR3 protein: CAISSPTGGYNSPLHF

clone size: NA
CDR3 length: 14
D gene: NA
J gene: TRBJ2-3
V gene: TRBV9
CDR3 DNA: TGTGCCAGCAGCGTAGGGAGAACCCTAGATACGCAGTATTTT
CDR3 protein: CASSVGRTLDTQYF

clone size: NA
CDR3 length: 13
D gene: TRBD1
J gene: TRBJ1-2
V gene: TRBV7-2
CDR3 DNA: TGTGCCAGCAGCTCCAGGACAGGGATTGGCTACACCTTC
CDR3 protein: CASSSRTGIGYTF

clone size: NA
CDR3 length: 12
D gene: TRBD2
J gene: TRBJ2-3
V gene: TRBV7-9
CDR3 DNA: TGTGCCAGCCCTCCGGGGGGGGATACGCAGTATTTT
CDR3 protein: CASPPGGDTQYF

clone size: NA
CDR3 length: 16
D gene: NA
J gene: TRBJ2-1
V gene: TRBV7-2
CDR3 DNA: TGTGCCAGCAGCCCCAGGGGCACGATTACCTACAATGAGCAGTTCTTC
CDR3 protein: CASSPRGTITYNEQFF

clone size: NA
CDR3 length: 16
D gene: NA
J gene: TRBJ2-7
V gene: TRBV5-1
CDR3 DNA: TGCGCCAGCAGCCTTGGGGCCCGCACTAGCATGGGGGAGCAGTACTTC
CDR3 protein: CASSLGARTSMGEQYF

clone size: NA
CDR3 length: 16
D gene: TRBD2
J gene: TRBJ2-2
V gene: TRBV11-2
CDR3 DNA: TGTGCCAGCACCAGTGAAGCGGGGTCGAACACCGGGGAGCTGTTTTTT
CDR3 protein: CASTSEAGSNTGELFF

clone size: NA
CDR3 length: 16
D gene: TRBD1
J gene: TRBJ2-1
V gene: TRBV19
CDR3 DNA: TGTGCCAGTAACAAGGGGGCCTCGAGCTCCTACAATGAGCAGTTCTTC
CDR3 protein: CASNKGASSSYNEQFF

clone size: NA
CDR3 length: 14
D gene: NA
J gene: TRBJ2-2
V gene: TRBV6-4
CDR3 DNA: TGTGCCAGCAGTGGGGAGAGTGGCACCGGGGAGCTGTTTTTT
CDR3 protein: CASSGESGTGELFF

clone size: NA
CDR3 length: 17
D gene: TRBD1
J gene: TRBJ2-2
V gene: TRBV7-8
CDR3 DNA: TGTGCCAGCAGCTTAGCCGGGACAGGGGAAAACACCGGGGAGCTGTTTTTT
CDR3 protein: CASSLAGTGENTGELFF

clone size: NA
CDR3 length: 13
D gene: NA
J gene: TRBJ2-3
V gene: TRBV5-1
CDR3 DNA: TGCGCCAGCAGCTGGAGAGGGAAGAATACGCAGTATTTT
CDR3 protein: CASSWRGKNTQYF

clone size: NA
CDR3 length: 13
D gene: TRBD1
J gene: TRBJ2-3
V gene: TRBV6-5
CDR3 DNA: TGTGCCAGCAGCCCGACAGGGCCAGATACGCAGTATTTT
CDR3 protein: CASSPTGPDTQYF

clone size: many
CDR3 length: 14
D gene: TRBD1
J gene: TRBJ2-2
V gene: TRBV18
CDR3 DNA: TGTGCCAGCTCACCTGACAGGGACACCGGGGAGCTGTTTTTT
CDR3 protein: CASSPDRDTGELFF

clone size: NA
CDR3 length: 16
D gene: NA
J gene: TRBJ2-2
V gene: TRBV7-6
CDR3 DNA: TGTGCCAGCAGCTTAGTTGGATTCCCGGGGACCGGGGAGCTGTTTTTT
CDR3 protein: CASSLVGFPGTGELFF

clone size: once
CDR3 length: 17
D gene: TRBD2
J gene: TRBJ2-1
V gene: TRBV6-4
CDR3 DNA: TGTGCCAGCAGTAGCTCGGGGGGGCTCCCGGAGTACAATGAGCAGTTCTTC
CDR3 protein: CASSSSGGLPEYNEQFF